This record concerns one T cell receptor beta chain sequence. This specimen belongs to a study of T cells expressing NK-cell markers. One entry per CDR3 protein, without DNA, is what TCRdb gives after re-calling the 5' RACE reads. The repertoire table contains under 500,000 distinct CDR3 sequences. From germline, CDR1 is MNHEY and CDR2 SVGAGI. The CDR3 runs 17 residues. The sequence derives from a woman between 18 and 69 years old in good health. This chain links TRBV6-5 with TRBJ1-1; TCRdb proposes TRBD1, but this gene call is untestable without DNA. The sample comprised blood T cells: a sorted CD56 or NKG2C T cell subset, CD4+ or CD8+ T cells, or bulk PBMC T cells (not recorded which). CDR3 residues: CASSYGGLISVNTEAFF.